This entry lists 32 T cell receptor beta chains sequenced from one sample in a study of cytomegalovirus exposure and HLA in healthy donors. Clones were read by immunoSEQ multiplex PCR, and TCRdb kept only the in-frame ones, dropping some. Of some 340,000 clones listed, 87% were seen once; the top ten hold approximately 1.2%. Sequencing input: PBMCs. These receptor sequences come from a woman in her 30s in good health and CMV-seropositive.

V and J are TRBV25-1 and TRBJ2-4; D possibly corresponds to TRBD1 (6 bases). The CDR3 runs to 13 residues. CDR1 and CDR2 from the germline V gene are MGHDK and SYGVNS. V was shortened by 3 bases and J by 11 bases, with 14 bases between the two germline ends. CDR3 DNA: TGTGCCAGCAGTGACTCTGGCGGACAGTTTCAGTACTTC. As protein: CASSDSGGQFQYF.

The genes are TRBV2 and TRBJ2-1; D is possibly TRBD2 (6 bases). V lost 8 bases and J 5 bases, leaving 16 bases between the germline ends. CDR3 length: 14 residues. In germline, CDR1 is SNHLY, CDR2 FYNNEI. CDR3 sequence (DNA): TGTGCCAGCCGGACTTTCTCTAGCGACAATGAGCAGTTCTTC. This encodes CASRTFSSDNEQFF. The whole variable domain, filled in from reference TRBV2 and TRBJ2-1, reads EPEVTQTPSHQVTQMGQEVILRCVPISNHLYFYWYRQILGQKVEFLVSFYNNEISEKSEIFDDQFSVERPDGSNFTLKIRSTKLEDSAMYFCASRTFSSDNEQFFGPGTRLTVL.

The J gene is TRBJ2-7, the V gene TRBV9; no clear D. This CDR3 is built from 15 residues. Trimming cost V 0 bases and J 3 bases, with 13 bases left between them. Germline CDR1 is SGDLS and CDR2 is YYNGEE. The DNA for the CDR3 is TGTGCCAGCAGCGTAGAAGTGGATACCTACTACGAGCAGTACTTC. This gives the protein CASSVEVDTYYEQYF.

The rearrangement links TRBV6-5 to TRBJ2-3; D gene uncertain. V lost 7 bases and J 0 bases, leaving 8 bases between the germline ends. The CDR3 covers 13 residues. Germline V gene sequence: CDR1 MNHEY, CDR2 SVGAGI. The CDR3 DNA reads as TGTGCCAGCACCCAACTGAGCACAGATACGCAGTATTTT. Translating gives CASTQLSTDTQYF.

This clone appeared a single time. The V and J genes are TRBV14 and TRBJ1-5; no definite D call. The CDR3 totals 16 residues. Trimming left V 1 base short and J 1 base short, with 11 bases between. Germline V lookup: CDR1 SGHDN, CDR2 FVKESK. The CDR3 protein is CASSQVGDKSNQPQHF. The CDR3 bases are TGTGCCAGCAGCCAAGTGGGAGACAAGAGCAATCAGCCCCAGCATTTT.

The chain has TRBV20-1 and TRBJ2-7; D unresolved. The CDR3 length is 10 residues. Germline CDR1 reads DFQATT; CDR2 reads SNEGSKA (reference sequence). Trimming removed 3 bases at V and 6 bases at J, with 6 bases between. The CDR3 region is CSASMVEQYF. Here the CDR3 DNA reads TGCAGTGCTAGTATGGTCGAGCAGTACTTC.

This clone was counted once. The chain employs TRBV2 and TRBJ2-5, with D perhaps assigned TRBD1 or TRBD2 (6 bases each). This CDR3 comprises 14 residues. V was pared by 7 bases and J by 2 bases, with 14 bases between. In germline, CDR1 is SNHLY, CDR2 FYNNEI. The CDR3 protein is CASKGGILQETQYF. Written as DNA, the CDR3 is TGTGCCAGCAAGGGGGGCATCTTACAAGAGACCCAGTACTTC.

The gene calls are TRBV5-4 and TRBJ2-7; D gene unclear. The ends were cut back, 1 base at V and 0 bases at J, with 17 bases in the middle. Germline loops: CDR1 SGHNT, CDR2 YYREEE (reference sequence). This CDR3 has 17 amino acids. The CDR3, as DNA: TGTGCCAGCAGCTTGCCCGGCGGTACAGCAGTCTCCTACGAGCAGTACTTC. This translates into CASSLPGGTAVSYEQYF.

This chain connects TRBV6-6 to TRBJ1-2, with 7 bases fitting TRBD1. The CDR3 covers 15 residues. V shed 10 bases, J shed 8 bases, and the junction held 19 bases outside the gene matches. Per the germline V gene, CDR1 is MNHNY and CDR2 is SVGAGI (reference sequence). CDR3 sequence (DNA): TGTGCCACCGGGGACAGTCTACCGCTCCGGGAGGGCTACACCTTC. It encodes CATGDSLPLREGYTF.

The V gene is TRBV4-2, the J gene TRBJ1-4; D remains ambiguous. CDR3 size: 16 residues. Germline CDR1 reads LGHNA; CDR2 reads YNFKEQ. The V gene lost 5 bases and the J gene lost 3 bases, with 16 bases spanning the gap. CDR3 in amino acids: CASSSSTSVANEKLFF. The CDR3 nucleotides are TGTGCCAGCAGCTCATCTACATCGGTAGCTAATGAAAAACTGTTTTTT.

This clone appeared once. This rearrangement joins TRBV30 to TRBJ2-5; D is possibly TRBD2 (5 bases). V gave up 4 bases and J gave up 7 bases, with 13 bases separating them. The CDR3 extends over 12 amino acids. CDR1 is GTSNPN and CDR2 is SVGIG in the germline V gene (reference sequence). This CDR3 is CAWIRGPMTQYF. Here the CDR3 DNA reads TGTGCCTGGATTCGGGGTCCAATGACCCAGTACTTC.

This clone was observed a single time. The V gene is TRBV7-2, the J gene TRBJ2-5; D may be TRBD2 (7 bases). The CDR3 has 13 amino acids. Per the germline V gene, CDR1 is SGHTA and CDR2 is FQGNSA. V gave up 4 bases and J gave up 5 bases, with 11 bases separating them. In nucleotides, the CDR3 is TGTGCCAGCAGCTCACAGGGAGGGGAGACCCAGTACTTC. Translated: CASSSQGGETQYF.

The chain has TRBV5-8 and TRBJ2-7; 9 bases match TRBD1. CDR1 is SGHTS and CDR2 is YDEGEE in the germline V gene. This CDR3 spans 14 amino acids. Trimming cost V 4 bases and J 2 bases; bases outside gene matches: 4. The CDR3 DNA reads as TGTGCCAGCAGCCACCGGGACAGGGCCTACGAGCAGTACTTC. Translating it yields CASSHRDRAYEQYF.

The V gene is TRBV4-3, the J gene TRBJ2-7; weak D call: TRBD1 (5 bases). V was clipped by 0 bases and J by 3 bases, with 9 bases between them. Germline V gives CDR1 LGHNA, CDR2 YSLEER. The CDR3 covers 14 residues. The CDR3 is CASSQDTGGYEQYF. The CDR3, as DNA: TGCGCCAGCAGCCAAGATACAGGCGGCTACGAGCAGTACTTC.

The chain couples TRBV13 to TRBJ1-2, with 9 bases matching TRBD1. CDR3 size: 14 residues. Per germline, CDR1 PRHDT and CDR2 FYEKMQ (reference sequence). Losses at the gene ends were 1 base for V and 7 bases for J; bases not matched to a gene: 4. The chain's CDR3 is CASSLVGQGGGYTF. The CDR3 DNA sequence: TGTGCCAGCAGCTTAGTGGGACAGGGCGGTGGCTACACCTTC.

The chain is built from TRBV13 and TRBJ2-7, with 10 bases fitting TRBD1. There are 16 residues in the CDR3. With 5 bases clipped from V and 3 bases from J, the junction kept 10 bases outside the gene matches. The germline gives CDR1 PRHDT, CDR2 FYEKMQ (reference sequence). CDR3 in amino acids: CASSGSGDRGIYEQYF. CDR3 nucleotide sequence: TGTGCCAGCAGCGGCTCGGGGGACAGGGGTATCTACGAGCAGTACTTC. Complete variable domain (other parts from reference TRBV13 and TRBJ2-7): AAGVIQSPRHLIKEKRETATLKCYPIPRHDTVYWYQQGPGQDPQFLISFYEKMQSDKGSIPDRFSAQQFSDYHSELNMSSLELGDSALYFCASSGSGDRGIYEQYFGPGTRLTVT.

This chain uses TRBV29-1 with TRBJ2-5; TRBD2 matches at 12 bases. The J call may be in error: the DNA end matches TRBJ2-7 better. Germline loops: CDR1 SQVTM, CDR2 ANQGSEA. This CDR3 contains 14 residues. The CDR3 DNA follows: TGCAGCGTGGCTAGCGGGAGGGCCGGATACGAGCAGTACTTC. Encoded protein: CSVASGRAGYEQYF.

To note about this clone: The junction differs from germline at one of its ends, possibly a read error. The rearrangement joins TRBV29-1 to TRBJ2-1; D is unresolved. The CDR3 sequence is 13 residues long. CDR1 and CDR2 from the germline V gene are SQVTM and ANQGSEA. CDR3 in amino acids: CSAELGSYNEQFF. The CDR3 DNA sequence: TGCAGCGCTGAATTAGGGTCCTACAATGAGCAGTTCTTC.

CDR3 region: CASSLWGHEQYF. Written as DNA, the CDR3 is TGTGCCAGCAGTTTATGGGGCCACGAGCAGTACTTC. The chain couples TRBV28 to TRBJ2-7; D gene unclear. The germline V and J ends were trimmed by 0 bases and 5 bases, with 5 bases remaining between them. CDR1 and CDR2 (germline): MDHEN, SYDVKM. This CDR3 is 12 amino acids long.

The genes are TRBV7-3 and TRBJ1-2, with D possibly matching TRBD1 (5 bases). The CDR3 runs to 12 residues. Germline assignment: CDR1 SGHTA and CDR2 FQGTGA. V was trimmed by 3 bases and J by 5 bases, leaving 7 bases between them. CDR3 in amino acids: CASSLGGYGYTF. In DNA, the CDR3 is TGTGCCAGCAGCTTGGGGGGTTATGGCTACACCTTC.

The chain is built from TRBV28 and TRBJ1-1; 9 positions agree with TRBD1. The trim removed 6 bases at V and 5 bases at J, leaving 13 bases unmatched. The CDR3 has 16 amino acids. Germline CDR1 reads MDHEN; CDR2 reads SYDVKM. The CDR3 DNA sequence: TGTGCCAGCAGGCCCTATACCGGGACAGGGAAAACTGAAGCTTTCTTT. Translating gives CASRPYTGTGKTEAFF.

The CDR3 spells CASSDGLAGASYEQYF. CDR3 nucleotides: TGTGCCAGCAGTGATGGGCTAGCGGGGGCCTCCTACGAGCAGTACTTC. The J gene is TRBJ2-7, the V gene TRBV2; 10 bases map to TRBD2. The J segment lost 0 bases and the V segment lost 3 bases, leaving 5 bases of the junction unmatched. Germline CDR1 SNHLY, CDR2 FYNNEI. The CDR3 runs 16 residues.

This chain connects TRBV5-1 to TRBJ2-3, with D perhaps TRBD1 (6 bases). CDR3 size: 15 residues. Trimming cost V 0 bases and J 3 bases, with 11 bases left between them. Germline V CDR1 and CDR2: SGHRS, YFSETQ. CDR3 in DNA: TGCGCCAGCAGCTTGGCCCAGGGGCCTACAGATACGCAGTATTTT. Protein sequence: CASSLAQGPTDTQYF.

The chain employs TRBV14 and TRBJ2-3; D gene unclear. From germline, CDR1 is SGHDN and CDR2 FVKESK. The CDR3 length is 13 residues. V shed 2 bases and J shed 4 bases, with 7 bases lying between them. The CDR3 coding sequence is TGTGCCAGCAGCCAACAAGTACCAGATACGCAGTATTTT. This codes for CASSQQVPDTQYF. Complete variable domain (other parts from reference TRBV14 and TRBJ2-3): EAGVTQFPSHSVIEKGQTVTLRCDPISGHDNLYWYRRVMGKEIKFLLHFVKESKQDESGMPNNRFLAERTGGTYSTLKVQPAELEDSGVYFCASSQQVPDTQYFGPGTRLTVL.

In this sample, this clone turned up a few times. The chain employs TRBV4-3 and TRBJ1-2, with TRBD1 as a possible D gene (6 bases). This CDR3 spans 12 amino acids. Looked up from germline, CDR1 is LGHNA and CDR2 is YSLEER. V lost 1 base and J 13 bases, leaving 13 bases between the germline ends. The CDR3 DNA reads TGCGCCAGCAGCCAAGGAACAGGGCCTGTCACCTTC. This translates into CASSQGTGPVTF.

This clone was observed once. V and J are TRBV28 and TRBJ1-1; D unclear. V shed 3 bases and J shed 1 base, with 6 bases lying between them. Germline values: CDR1 MDHEN, CDR2 SYDVKM. This CDR3 has 13 residues. The CDR3 reads CASSFSTNTEAFF. Here the CDR3 DNA reads TGTGCCAGCAGTTTCTCGACGAACACTGAAGCTTTCTTT.

This chain links TRBV5-1 with TRBJ2-1, with TRBD1 as a possible D gene (6 bases). Trimming pared 4 bases from V and 7 bases from J, leaving 12 bases between. Per the germline V gene, CDR1 is SGHRS and CDR2 is YFSETQ. The CDR3 length is 13 residues. CDR3 loop: CASSPGQNNEQFF. DNA for the CDR3: TGCGCCAGCAGCCCTGGACAGAATAATGAGCAGTTCTTC.

This clone showed up just once. This chain links TRBV9 with TRBJ1-1, with 9 bases identical to TRBD1. CDR1 and CDR2 from the germline V gene are SGDLS and YYNGEE. V gave up 0 bases and J gave up 2 bases; unmatched junction bases: 8. The length of the CDR3 is 17 residues. CDR3 bases: TGTGCCAGCAGCGTAGGACAGGGGGGGAACCCCAACACTGAAGCTTTCTTT. It specifies CASSVGQGGNPNTEAFF. Full variable domain (outside the CDR3, taken from reference TRBV9 and TRBJ1-1): DSGVTQTPKHLITATGQRVTLRCSPRSGDLSVYWYQQSLDQGLQFLIQYYNGEERAKGNILERFSAQQFPDLHSELNLSSLELGDSALYFCASSVGQGGNPNTEAFFGQGTRLTVV.

The genes are TRBV5-1 and TRBJ2-3, with D hard to call. The CDR3 runs 15 residues. In germline, CDR1 is SGHRS, CDR2 YFSETQ. Trimming took 0 bases from V and 3 from J, leaving 11 bases between them. This CDR3 is CASSLVAGPTDTQYF. CDR3 bases: TGCGCCAGCAGCTTGGTGGCAGGACCGACAGATACGCAGTATTTT.

The CDR3 protein is CASSTTGGAGNQPQHF. The CDR3 DNA sequence: TGTGCCAGTAGTACGACAGGGGGTGCGGGCAATCAGCCCCAGCATTTT. The chain uses TRBV19 and TRBJ1-5; 9 bases fit TRBD1. The CDR3 consists of 16 residues. V lost 4 bases, J lost 2 bases, and 6 bases stayed unmatched. CDR1 is LNHDA and CDR2 is SQIVND in the germline V gene (reference sequence).

The chain couples TRBV6-5 to TRBJ1-3, with unresolved D. The V end was cut by 5 bases, the J end by 2 bases, with 10 bases between. CDR1 and CDR2 (germline): MNHEY, SVGAGI. The CDR3 extends over 14 amino acids. The CDR3 region is CASSALITGNTIYF. The CDR3 DNA follows: TGTGCCAGCAGTGCCCTGATCACTGGAAACACCATATATTTT.

The rearrangement uses TRBV11-2 and TRBJ2-5; D is unclear. Per germline, CDR1 SGHAT and CDR2 FQNNGV. The CDR3 covers 12 residues. V lost 2 bases and J 5 bases, leaving 6 bases between the germline ends. The DNA for the CDR3 is TGTGCCAGCAGCTTAAGATGGGAGACCCAGTACTTC. Translating it yields CASSLRWETQYF.